This passage covers 12 T cell receptor beta chains from one sample sequenced in a study of T cell responses to AZD1222 COVID-19 vaccine. This table comes from immunoSEQ multiplex PCR, and its TCRdb copy is limited to in-frame clones, with some not included. This table holds 140,000 to 150,000 clones, over 75% found once. This specimen was peripheral blood, taken on day 0 of AZD1222 vaccination. Receptors originate from an adult in good health.

This clone was counted once. The chain is built from TRBV5-6 and TRBJ1-1; D remains unclear. Deletions cut 4 bases from V and 5 bases from J, with 15 bases between. Germline V gene sequence: CDR1 SGHDT, CDR2 YYEEEE. This CDR3 is 14 amino acids long. CDR3 bases: TGTGCCAGCAGCCCCCGTGGAGGCTATACTGAAGCTTTCTTT. Protein sequence: CASSPRGGYTEAFF.

This chain uses TRBV19 with TRBJ1-1; no reliable D call. Trimming removed 6 bases at V and 4 bases at J, with 18 bases between. The CDR3 is 15 residues long. The V gene's germline CDR1 is LNHDA and CDR2 SQIVND (reference sequence). CDR3 sequence reads: CASSLTGAPLTEAFF. The DNA for the CDR3 is TGTGCCAGTAGCCTCACGGGAGCTCCCCTCACTGAAGCTTTCTTT. Full variable domain (missing parts from reference TRBV19 and TRBJ1-1): DGGITQSPKYLFRKEGQNVTLSCEQNLNHDAMYWYRQDPGQGLRLIYYSQIVNDFQKGDIAEGYSVSREKKESFPLTVTSAQKNPTAFYLCASSLTGAPLTEAFFGQGTRLTVV.

The genes are TRBV5-1 and TRBJ1-1, with a possible D match to TRBD1 (6 bases). Germline CDR1 is SGHRS and CDR2 is YFSETQ. The CDR3 has 15 amino acids. V was shortened by 4 bases and J by 4 bases, with 17 bases between the two germline ends. The CDR3 DNA follows: TGCGCCAGCAGCCAGCTTCCACAGGGCGGCACTGAAGCTTTCTTT. It is translated as CASSQLPQGGTEAFF.

The CDR3 coding sequence is TGCGCCAGCACCCTTGGAGGGGGGAACACCGGGGAGCTGTTTTTT. Amino acid sequence: CASTLGGGNTGELFF. This chain connects TRBV5-1 to TRBJ2-2, with D possibly called TRBD1 or TRBD2 (6 bases each). Germline lookup yields CDR1 SGHRS and CDR2 YFSETQ. Deletions cut 6 bases from V and 1 base from J, with 13 bases between. The CDR3 extends over 15 amino acids.

The chain combines TRBV19 with TRBJ1-6; 8 nucleotides agree with TRBD1. Germline values: CDR1 LNHDA, CDR2 SQIVND (reference sequence). The CDR3 runs 15 residues. The V gene end was trimmed by 6 bases and the J gene end by 5 bases; junction bases not matched to a gene: 6. The CDR3 sequence is CASSRTGWNNSPLHF. The CDR3 DNA reads as TGTGCCAGTAGCCGGACAGGGTGGAATAATTCACCCCTCCACTTT.

Turning to this clone: One end of the junction does not line up with germline, which may come from a read error. This sequence joins TRBV5-1 and TRBJ2-7, with unresolved D. CDR1 is SGHRS, CDR2 YFSETQ, per germline. The CDR3 runs 13 residues. The CDR3 sequence: CASGLGLSYEQYF. Written as DNA, the CDR3 is TGCGCCAGCGGCTTAGGCCTCTCCTACGAGCAGTACTTC.

The J gene is TRBJ1-6, the V gene TRBV5-1; 8 nucleotides match TRBD1. The germline CDR1 and CDR2 sequences are SGHRS and YFSETQ. CDR3 length: 16 amino acids. The junction had 10 bases not matched to a gene; V was cut back by 4 bases and J by 7 bases. CDR3 residues: CASSPGGRTVNSPLHF. CDR3 DNA: TGCGCCAGCAGCCCAGGGGGCAGGACTGTGAATTCACCCCTCCACTTT.

The chain carries TRBV7-9 and TRBJ2-7, with D possibly called TRBD1 or TRBD2 (5 bases each). Germline CDR1 is SEHNR and CDR2 is FQNEAQ (reference sequence). The CDR3 length is 14 residues. V lost 5 bases and J 0 bases, leaving 11 bases between the germline ends. CDR3 in DNA: TGTGCCAGCAGCCCCGGGGCCTTCTCCTACGAGCAGTACTTC. Translating gives CASSPGAFSYEQYF.

The chain is built from TRBV5-8 and TRBJ1-3; tentative D call: TRBD1 (5 bases). Germline V gene sequence: CDR1 SGHTS, CDR2 YDEGEE. This CDR3 comprises 15 residues. Trimming removed 0 bases at V and 2 bases at J, with 9 bases between. CDR3 amino acids: CASSLAAGAGNTIYF. The CDR3 bases are TGTGCCAGCAGCTTGGCCGCGGGGGCTGGAAACACCATATATTTT.

The V and J genes are TRBV7-8 and TRBJ2-7, with D tentatively TRBD2 (6 bases). V shed 1 base and J shed 6 bases, with 16 bases lying between them. The CDR3 is 15 amino acids. CDR1 SGHVS and CDR2 FQNEAQ come from the germline V gene. CDR3 in DNA: TGTGCCAGCAGCTTAGTTGGCGGGATAATTGGCGAGCAGTACTTC. The encoded protein is CASSLVGGIIGEQYF.

This chain links TRBV5-1 with TRBJ1-4, with D possibly being TRBD1 (5 bases). The CDR3 has 13 residues. Germline V gene data show CDR1 as SGHRS and CDR2 as YFSETQ. The V end was cut by 4 bases, the J end by 5 bases, with 9 bases between. Here the CDR3 DNA reads TGCGCCAGCAGCCGGGGACTCAATGAAAAACTGTTTTTT. This gives the protein CASSRGLNEKLFF.

The chain has TRBV5-6 and TRBJ1-2, with D unresolved. The CDR3 sequence is 14 residues long. Germline V gives CDR1 SGHDT, CDR2 YYEEEE. Deletions cut 0 bases from V and 5 bases from J, with 11 bases between. The CDR3 DNA reads TGTGCCAGCAGCTTGGGTTTGCGTGGGTATGGCTACACCTTC. It is translated as CASSLGLRGYGYTF.